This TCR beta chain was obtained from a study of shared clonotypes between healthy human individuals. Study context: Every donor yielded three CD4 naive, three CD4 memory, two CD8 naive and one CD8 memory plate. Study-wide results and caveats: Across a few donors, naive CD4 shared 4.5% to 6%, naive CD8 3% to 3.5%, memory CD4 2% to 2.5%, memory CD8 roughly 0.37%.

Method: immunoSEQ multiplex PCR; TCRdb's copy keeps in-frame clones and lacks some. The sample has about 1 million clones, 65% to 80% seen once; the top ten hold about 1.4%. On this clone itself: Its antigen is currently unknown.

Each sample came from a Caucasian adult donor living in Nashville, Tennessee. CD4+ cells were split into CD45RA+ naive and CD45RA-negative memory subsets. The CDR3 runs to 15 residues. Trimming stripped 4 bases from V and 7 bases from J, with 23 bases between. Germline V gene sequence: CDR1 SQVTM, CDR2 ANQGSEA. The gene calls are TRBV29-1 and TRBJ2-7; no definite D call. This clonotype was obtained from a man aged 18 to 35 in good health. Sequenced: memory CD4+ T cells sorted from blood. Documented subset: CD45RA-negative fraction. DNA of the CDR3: TGCAGCGTTGGTCGGGCAGGATCCCTCCCGGTGGAGCAGTACTTC. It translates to CSVGRAGSLPVEQYF.